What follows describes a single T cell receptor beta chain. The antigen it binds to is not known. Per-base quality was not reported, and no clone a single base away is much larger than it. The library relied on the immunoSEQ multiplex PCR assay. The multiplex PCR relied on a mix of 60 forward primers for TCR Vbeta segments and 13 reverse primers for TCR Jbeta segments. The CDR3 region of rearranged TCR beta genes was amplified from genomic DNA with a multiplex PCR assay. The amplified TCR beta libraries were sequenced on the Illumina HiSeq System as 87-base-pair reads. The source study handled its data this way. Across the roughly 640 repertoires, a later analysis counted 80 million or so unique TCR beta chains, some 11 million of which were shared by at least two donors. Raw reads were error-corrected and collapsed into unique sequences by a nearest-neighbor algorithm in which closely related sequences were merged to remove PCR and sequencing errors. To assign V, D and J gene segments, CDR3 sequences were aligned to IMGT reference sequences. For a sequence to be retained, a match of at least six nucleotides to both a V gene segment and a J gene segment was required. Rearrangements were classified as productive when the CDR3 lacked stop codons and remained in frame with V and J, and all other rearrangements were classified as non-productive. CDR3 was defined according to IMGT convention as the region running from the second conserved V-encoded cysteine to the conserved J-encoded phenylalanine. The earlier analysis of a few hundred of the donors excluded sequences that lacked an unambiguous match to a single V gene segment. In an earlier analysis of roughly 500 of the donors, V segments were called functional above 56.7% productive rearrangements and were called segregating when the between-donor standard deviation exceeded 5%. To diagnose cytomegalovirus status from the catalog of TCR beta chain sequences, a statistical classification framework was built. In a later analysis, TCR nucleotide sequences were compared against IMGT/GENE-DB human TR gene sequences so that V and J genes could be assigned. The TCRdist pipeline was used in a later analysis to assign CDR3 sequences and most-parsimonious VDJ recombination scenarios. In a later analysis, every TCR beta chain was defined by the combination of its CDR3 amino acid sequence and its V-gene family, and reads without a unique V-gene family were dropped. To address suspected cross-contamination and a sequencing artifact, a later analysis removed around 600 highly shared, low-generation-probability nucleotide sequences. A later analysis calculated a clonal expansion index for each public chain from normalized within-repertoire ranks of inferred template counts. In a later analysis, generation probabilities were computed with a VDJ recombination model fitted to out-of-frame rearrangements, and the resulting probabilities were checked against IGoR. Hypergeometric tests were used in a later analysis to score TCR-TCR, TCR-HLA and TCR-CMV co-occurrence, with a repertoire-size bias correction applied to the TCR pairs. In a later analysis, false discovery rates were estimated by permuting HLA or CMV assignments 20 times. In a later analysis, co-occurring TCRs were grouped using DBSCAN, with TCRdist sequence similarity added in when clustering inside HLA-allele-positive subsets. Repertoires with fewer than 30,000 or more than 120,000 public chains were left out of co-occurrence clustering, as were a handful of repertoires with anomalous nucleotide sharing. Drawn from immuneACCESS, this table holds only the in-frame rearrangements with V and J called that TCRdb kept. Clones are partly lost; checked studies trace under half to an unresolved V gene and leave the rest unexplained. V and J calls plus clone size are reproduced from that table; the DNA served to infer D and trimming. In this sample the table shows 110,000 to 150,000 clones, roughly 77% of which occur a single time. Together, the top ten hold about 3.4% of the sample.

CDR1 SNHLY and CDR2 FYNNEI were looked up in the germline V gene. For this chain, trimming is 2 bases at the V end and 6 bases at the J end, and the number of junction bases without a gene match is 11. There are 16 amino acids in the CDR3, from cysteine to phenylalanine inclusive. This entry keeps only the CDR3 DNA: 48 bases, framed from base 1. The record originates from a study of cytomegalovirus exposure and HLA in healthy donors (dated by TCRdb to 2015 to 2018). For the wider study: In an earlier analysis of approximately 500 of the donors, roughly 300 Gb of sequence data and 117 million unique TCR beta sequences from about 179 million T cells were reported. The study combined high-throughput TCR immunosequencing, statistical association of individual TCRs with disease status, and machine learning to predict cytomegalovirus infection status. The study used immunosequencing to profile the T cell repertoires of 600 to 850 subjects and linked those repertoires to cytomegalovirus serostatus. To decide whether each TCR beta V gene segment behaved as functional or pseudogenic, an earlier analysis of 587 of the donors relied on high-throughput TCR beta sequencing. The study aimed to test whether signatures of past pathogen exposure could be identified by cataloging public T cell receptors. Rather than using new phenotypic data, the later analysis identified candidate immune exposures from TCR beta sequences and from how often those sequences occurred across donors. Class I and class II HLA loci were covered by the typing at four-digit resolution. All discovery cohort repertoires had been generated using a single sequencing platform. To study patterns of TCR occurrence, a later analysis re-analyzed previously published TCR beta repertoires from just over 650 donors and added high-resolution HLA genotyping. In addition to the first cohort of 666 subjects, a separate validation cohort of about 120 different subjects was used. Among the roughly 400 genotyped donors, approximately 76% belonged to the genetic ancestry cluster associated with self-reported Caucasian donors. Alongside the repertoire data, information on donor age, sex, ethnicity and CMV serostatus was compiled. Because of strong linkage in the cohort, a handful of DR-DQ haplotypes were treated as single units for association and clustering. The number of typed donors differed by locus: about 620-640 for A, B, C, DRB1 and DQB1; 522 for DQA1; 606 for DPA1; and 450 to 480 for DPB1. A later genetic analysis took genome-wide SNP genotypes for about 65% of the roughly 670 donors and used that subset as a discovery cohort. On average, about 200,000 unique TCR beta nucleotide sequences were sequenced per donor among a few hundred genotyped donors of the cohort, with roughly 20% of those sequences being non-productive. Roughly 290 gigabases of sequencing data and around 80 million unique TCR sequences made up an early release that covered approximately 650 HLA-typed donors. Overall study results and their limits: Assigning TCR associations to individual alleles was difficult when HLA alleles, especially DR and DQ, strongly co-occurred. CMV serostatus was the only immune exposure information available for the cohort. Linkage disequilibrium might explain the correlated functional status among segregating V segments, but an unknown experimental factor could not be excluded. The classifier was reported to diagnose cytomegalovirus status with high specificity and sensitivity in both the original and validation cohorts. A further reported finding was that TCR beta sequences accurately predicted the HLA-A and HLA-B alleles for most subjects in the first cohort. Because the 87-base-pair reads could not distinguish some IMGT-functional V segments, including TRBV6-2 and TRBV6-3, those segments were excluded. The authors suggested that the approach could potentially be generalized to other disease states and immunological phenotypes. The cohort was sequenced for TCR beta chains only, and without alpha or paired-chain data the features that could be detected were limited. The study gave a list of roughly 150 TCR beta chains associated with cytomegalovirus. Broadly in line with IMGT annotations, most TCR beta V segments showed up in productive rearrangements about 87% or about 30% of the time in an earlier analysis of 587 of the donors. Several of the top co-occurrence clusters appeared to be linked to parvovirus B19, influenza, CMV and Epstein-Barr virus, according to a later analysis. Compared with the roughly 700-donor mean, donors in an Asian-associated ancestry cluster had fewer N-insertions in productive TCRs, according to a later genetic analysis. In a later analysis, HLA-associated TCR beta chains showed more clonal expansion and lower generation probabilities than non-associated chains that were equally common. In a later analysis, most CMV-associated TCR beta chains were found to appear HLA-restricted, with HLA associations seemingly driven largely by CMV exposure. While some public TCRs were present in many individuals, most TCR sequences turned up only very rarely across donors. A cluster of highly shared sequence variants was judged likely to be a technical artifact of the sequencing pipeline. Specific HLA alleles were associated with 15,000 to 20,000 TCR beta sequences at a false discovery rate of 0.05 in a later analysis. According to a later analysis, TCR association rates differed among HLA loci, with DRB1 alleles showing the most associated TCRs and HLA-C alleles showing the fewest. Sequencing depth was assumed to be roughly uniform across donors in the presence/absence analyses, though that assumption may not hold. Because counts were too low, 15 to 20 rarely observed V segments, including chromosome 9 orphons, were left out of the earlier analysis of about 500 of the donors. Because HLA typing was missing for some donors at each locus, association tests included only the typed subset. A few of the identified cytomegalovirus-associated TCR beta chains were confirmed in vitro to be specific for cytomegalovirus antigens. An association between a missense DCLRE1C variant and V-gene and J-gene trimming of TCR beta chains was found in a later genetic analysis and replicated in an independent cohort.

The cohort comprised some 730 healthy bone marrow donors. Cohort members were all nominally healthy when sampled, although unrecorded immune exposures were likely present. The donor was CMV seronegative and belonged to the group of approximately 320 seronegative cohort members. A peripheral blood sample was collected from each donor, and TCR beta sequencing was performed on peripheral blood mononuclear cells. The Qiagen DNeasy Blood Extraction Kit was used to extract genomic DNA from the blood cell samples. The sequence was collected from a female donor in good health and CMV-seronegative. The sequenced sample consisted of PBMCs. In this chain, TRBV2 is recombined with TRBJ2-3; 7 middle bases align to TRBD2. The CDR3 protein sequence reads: CASSERIQRGGDTQYF. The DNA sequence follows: TGTGCCAGCAGTGAACGTATCCAGCGGGGAGGTGATACGCAGTATTTT.